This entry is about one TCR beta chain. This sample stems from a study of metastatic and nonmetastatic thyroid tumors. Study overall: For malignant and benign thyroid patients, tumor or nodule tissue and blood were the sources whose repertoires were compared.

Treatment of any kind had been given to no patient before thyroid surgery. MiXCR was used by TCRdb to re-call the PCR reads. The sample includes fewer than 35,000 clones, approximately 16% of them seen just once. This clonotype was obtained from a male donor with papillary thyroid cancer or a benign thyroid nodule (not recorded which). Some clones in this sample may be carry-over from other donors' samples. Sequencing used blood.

This CDR3 reads CASSSRLAGGTDTQYF. DNA for the CDR3: TGTGCCAGCAGTTCCCGACTAGCCGGGGGCACAGATACGCAGTATTTT. The rearrangement links TRBV28 to TRBJ2-3; TRBD2 matches 7 bases. The germline CDR1 and CDR2 sequences are MDHEN and SYDVKM. Trimming cost V 4 bases and J 1 base; bases outside gene matches: 8. The CDR3 sequence is 16 residues long.